This T cell receptor (beta chain) comes out of a study of blood T cell repertoires in COVID-19. Turning to the study itself: Italy, Spain and the United States were the sources of the convalescent and acute COVID-19 samples. PBMCs, B-cell-depleted T cells, or T cells were the source of the cDNA or gDNA that made up the material.

With 3 bases removed from V and 9 bases from J, the gap between germline ends came to 12 bases. The CDR3 totals 14 residues. Per the germline V gene, CDR1 is LNHDA and CDR2 is SQIVND (reference sequence). Repertoires were generated with immunoSEQ multiplex PCR, while TCRdb's copy carries only in-frame clones and drops some. The top ten hold under 35% of the sample, which has fewer than 30,000 clones, 80% to 90% seen once. The chain uses TRBV19 and TRBJ1-6; D not resolved. The sample comprised peripheral blood. The clonotype originates from a woman older than 75 with COVID-19, enrolled during active disease. CDR3 region: CASSIPGGGSPLHF. CDR3 DNA: TGTGCCAGTAGTATCCCGGGAGGTGGTTCACCCCTCCACTTT.